Sequencing of this TCR beta chain was carried out in a study of T-cell reconstitution after alpha-beta-depleted transplantation in children. Findings and caveats of the study: T-cell counts and diversity at one year following transplant were attributed mainly to newly produced T cells. Where alpha-beta T cells came from about two months after transplant was reportedly several hundred expanded graft clones. Surviving recipient T cells and intrathymic progenitors accounted for some patients' high TCRbeta diversity at day 60.

The germline V gene has CDR1 LNHNV and CDR2 YYDKDF (reference sequence). CDR3 size: 13 residues. Trimming shortened V by 0 bases and J by 4 bases, and 5 bases separated the two germline ends. Library preparation (for TCRbeta) was performed with unique molecular identifiers. In TCRdb, the PCR reads were re-called with MiXCR into one record per CDR3 protein. This sample has over 400,000 distinct CDR3 sequences, with 43% found just once. Points on this clonotype: What it recognizes is unknown.

The chain links TRBV15 to TRBJ2-3; D remains unclear. This receptor was taken from a girl aged 2-10 years with aplastic anemia, due to receive a stem cell transplant. The starting material was PBMCs, obtained before TCRalphabeta/CD19-depleted stem cell transplant. The CDR3 is CATSREVSDTQYF. Here the CDR3 DNA reads TGTGCCACCAGCAGAGAAGTGTCAGATACGCAGTATTTT.